This T cell receptor beta chain derives from a study of T cell responses to AZD1222 COVID-19 vaccine. Study observations and caveats: Elevations in Spike-specific TCR breadth and depth followed administration of two AZD1222 doses. No day 14 peak samples; only post-peak repertoires were characterized. Vaccine-associated CD4 TCRs spanned spike, dominant at 160-218 and 743-854.

V lost 4 bases and J lost 9; bases outside the gene matches: 12. The CDR3 length is 14 residues. Germline CDR1 is MNHEY and CDR2 is SVGAGI. As concerns this clone: Its cognate antigen is unknown.

The protocol was immunoSEQ multiplex PCR, while the TCRdb copy is restricted to in-frame clones and leaves out a portion. Of about 4,600 clones listed, approximately 89% were seen once; the top ten hold roughly 5.2%. Second-dose recipients at about 4 or about 12 weeks were treated as one pooled group. This receptor was taken from an adult who received the AZD1222 COVID-19 vaccine. This chain uses TRBV6-5 with TRBJ2-7, with 7 bases matching TRBD2. The sequenced sample was peripheral blood, obtained 28 days after the second AZD1222 dose. The CDR3 sequence is CASSSPGGLNGQYF. The CDR3 DNA reads TGTGCCAGCAGTTCCCCGGGAGGTTTGAACGGGCAGTACTTC.